One sample yielded the 28 T cell receptor beta chains listed below, sequenced in a study of T cell repertoires in cytomegalovirus infection. MiXCR was run by TCRdb on the reads, yielding one entry per CDR3 protein. The data show 800,000 to 950,000 distinct CDR3 sequences, around a third seen once. These receptors' targets are unknown. Sample: cultured CD8+ T cells from PBMCs, taken from culture after CMV antigen stimulation. These receptors were taken from a human donor in good health (CMV status not recorded). Some clones in this sample may be carry-over from other donors' samples.

The chain employs TRBV28 and TRBJ1-1; no firm D call. V lost 3 bases to trimming and J lost 4 bases, with 9 bases between them. Germline CDR1 reads MDHEN; CDR2 reads SYDVKM. The CDR3 is 13 residues long. The CDR3 region has the DNA TGTGCCAGCAGTTTTACGGGGAGCACTGAAGCTTTCTTT. This gives the protein CASSFTGSTEAFF.

This clonotype appeared a few times. This chain links TRBV5-6 with TRBJ2-1; D is perhaps TRBD2 (6 bases). There are 15 residues in the CDR3. Trimming stripped 1 base from V and 3 bases from J, with 11 bases between. CDR1 is SGHDT and CDR2 is YYEEEE in the germline V gene. This CDR3 reads CASSLREDSYNEQFF. The CDR3 nucleotides are TGTGCCAGCAGCTTGAGGGAGGATAGCTACAATGAGCAGTTCTTC.

The chain employs TRBV6-6 and TRBJ2-1; D might be TRBD2 (5 bases). CDR3 length: 14 residues. Deletions cut 0 bases from V and 6 bases from J, with 9 bases between. Germline V gives CDR1 MNHNY, CDR2 SVGAGI (reference sequence). This chain's CDR3 is CASSYSASSNEQFF. The CDR3 coding sequence is TGTGCCAGCAGTTACTCGGCTAGCTCCAATGAGCAGTTCTTC.

This clonotype has only a few counts. Relative to the germline gene, one junction end is altered; a read error may explain this. The chain joins TRBV3-1 to TRBJ2-1; 10 bases align to TRBD1. The CDR3 has 13 amino acids. Germline V gene sequence: CDR1 LGHDT, CDR2 YNNKEL (reference sequence). The CDR3 loop reads CASSQGDAGQGIF. The CDR3 DNA reads as TGTGCCAGCAGCCAAGGGGACGCGGGACAGGGGATCTTC.

This rearrangement joins TRBV6-6 to TRBJ1-5, with TRBD1 matching 7 bases. V lost 2 bases to trimming and J lost 4 bases; unmatched junction nucleotides: 5. The germline V gene has CDR1 MNHNY and CDR2 SVGAGI (reference sequence). The CDR3 totals 15 residues. CDR3 sequence: CASSYGEGANQPQHF. Written as DNA, the CDR3 is TGTGCCAGCAGTTACGGGGAGGGGGCAAATCAGCCCCAGCATTTT.

The chain carries TRBV27 and TRBJ1-6, with D unresolved. The V end was cut by 2 bases, the J end by 3 bases, with 14 bases between. This CDR3 comprises 17 residues. Germline CDR1 reads MNHEY; CDR2 reads SMNVEV (reference sequence). For the CDR3, the DNA is TGTGCCAGCAGTTTAGGGGTTTTTGGACTCTATAATTCACCCCTCCACTTT. Translated, it gives CASSLGVFGLYNSPLHF.

The rearrangement links TRBV12-3 or TRBV12-4 to TRBJ1-5; D might be TRBD1 (5 bases). This CDR3 comprises 17 residues. Trimming stripped 1 base from V and 3 bases from J, with 16 bases between. The CDR3 region has the DNA TGTGCCAGCAGTTTAGGCCAACCGGGACGGAACAATCAGCCCCAGCATTTT. It codes for CASSLGQPGRNNQPQHF.

This clonotype was detected only a few times. The gene calls are TRBV24-1 and TRBJ1-1; the D is unclear. Germline loops: CDR1 KGHDR, CDR2 SFDVKD. Trimming took 4 bases from V and 1 from J, leaving 6 bases between them. The CDR3 loop spans 13 amino acids. The CDR3 loop reads CATSDLSNTEAFF. In DNA, the CDR3 is TGTGCCACCAGTGACCTCTCGAACACTGAAGCTTTCTTT.

This clonotype showed up just a few times. The genes are TRBV6-2 or TRBV6-3 and TRBJ1-2; a weak D match, TRBD1 (6 bases). This CDR3 contains 15 residues. Germline V CDR1 and CDR2: MNHEY, SVGEGT. The germline V and J ends were trimmed by 5 bases and 2 bases, with 15 bases remaining between them. The CDR3 DNA follows: TGTGCCAGCAGTACTTTATCGGACAGAAACTATGGCTACACCTTC. This encodes CASSTLSDRNYGYTF.

The chain recombines TRBV20-1 with TRBJ2-5, with D possibly called TRBD1 or TRBD2 (5 bases each). Between the trimmed V and J ends, which lost 4 bases and 5 bases, there was a span of 11 bases. Germline CDR1 and CDR2: DFQATT and SNEGSKA (reference sequence). This CDR3 is built from 12 residues. CDR3 protein: CSATGRRETQYF. In DNA form, the CDR3 reads TGCAGTGCTACGGGGCGTCGGGAGACCCAGTACTTC.

The chain couples TRBV27 to TRBJ2-5; TRBD1 matches at 10 bases. This CDR3 is 15 amino acids long. CDR1 is MNHEY and CDR2 is SMNVEV in the germline V gene (reference sequence). V dropped 3 bases and J dropped 4; count of bases not matched to a gene: 5. The CDR3 is CASSFGTGVAETQYF. CDR3 sequence (DNA): TGTGCCAGCAGTTTTGGGACAGGGGTCGCAGAGACCCAGTACTTC.

A remark on this clonotype: A read error may produce the germline difference seen at one junction end. The chain employs TRBV4-1 and TRBJ2-7; 9 positions agree with TRBD1. Germline V gene lookup returns CDR1 MGHRA and CDR2 YSYEKL. CDR3 size: 15 residues. CDR3 region: CASSPQGAEGYEQYF. The CDR3 nucleotides are TGTGCCAGCAGTCCACAGGGGGCAGAAGGGTACGAGCAGTACTTC.

This clonotype was detected ten times or more. The J gene is TRBJ2-2, the V gene TRBV7-8; weak D call: TRBD1 (6 bases). Germline CDR1 is SGHVS and CDR2 is FQNEAQ. With 4 bases removed from V and 3 bases from J, the gap between germline ends came to 18 bases. The CDR3 consists of 17 residues. CDR3 bases: TGTGCCAGCAGCTATATCCCCAGGGGCCCGGACACCGGGGAGCTGTTTTTT. Amino acids: CASSYIPRGPDTGELFF.

This clonotype was picked up many times. The gene calls are TRBV6-5 and TRBJ2-3; 13 bases fit TRBD2. Trimming cost V 0 bases and J 4 bases; bases outside gene matches: 1. Germline V gene sequence: CDR1 MNHEY, CDR2 SVGAGI. The CDR3 length is 16 residues. The CDR3 DNA follows: TGTGCCAGCAGTTACTCGGGGACTAGCGGGGCAGATACGCAGTATTTT. This encodes CASSYSGTSGADTQYF.

As concerns this clonotype: With a much larger clone just one base away, this may be a read error. The gene calls are TRBV7-8 and TRBJ2-2; 9 bases are shared with TRBD1. Looked up from germline, CDR1 is SGHVS and CDR2 is FQNEAQ. The CDR3 runs to 17 residues. V gave up 5 bases and J gave up 5 bases; unmatched junction bases: 12. CDR3 residues: CASSLDRGQGRTGELFF. Here the CDR3 DNA reads TGTGCCAGCAGCCTCGACAGGGGACAGGGTCGGACCGGGGAGCTGTTTTTT.

The genes are TRBV10-2 and TRBJ1-3, with a possible D match to TRBD1 (5 bases). CDR1 and CDR2 (germline): WSHSY, SAAADI. Trimming took 0 bases from V and 0 from J, leaving 9 bases between them. CDR3 length: 16 residues. Here the CDR3 DNA reads TGCGCCAGCAGTGAGTCGGGGCCGAGCTCTGGAAACACCATATATTTT. Translation: CASSESGPSSGNTIYF.

A few counts support this clonotype. The chain recombines TRBV25-1 with TRBJ2-7; perhaps TRBD2 as D (7 bases). Per the germline V gene, CDR1 is MGHDK and CDR2 is SYGVNS. V shed 6 bases and J shed 6 bases, with 24 bases lying between them. The CDR3 runs 16 residues. The CDR3 region has the DNA TGTGCCAGCAGCCTAGGCCCGGCGGGGGCCCCTCGCGAGCAGTACTTC. It codes for CASSLGPAGAPREQYF.

V and J are TRBV6-2 or TRBV6-3 and TRBJ2-3; D is undetermined. V was cut by 4 bases and J by 0 bases, with 8 bases left in between. Germline loops: CDR1 MNHEY, CDR2 SVGEGT. This CDR3 has 14 residues. DNA for the CDR3: TGTGCCAGCAGTTTCCCGCAGAGCACAGATACGCAGTATTTT. Translated, it gives CASSFPQSTDTQYF.

Many counts were recorded for this clonotype. The genes are TRBV12-3 or TRBV12-4 and TRBJ2-3, with D possibly being TRBD2 (6 bases). Trimming stripped 11 bases from V and 3 bases from J, with 15 bases between. The CDR3 has 13 residues. The CDR3 sequence: CASLGGGTDTQYF. CDR3 sequence (DNA): TGTGCCTCCCTCGGGGGTGGTACAGATACGCAGTATTTT.

This clonotype was picked up a small number of times. This chain links TRBV19 with TRBJ2-5; the D gene is possibly TRBD1 (6 bases). The CDR3 totals 15 residues. The V end was cut by 5 bases, the J end by 2 bases, with 15 bases between. Looked up from germline, CDR1 is LNHDA and CDR2 is SQIVND (reference sequence). The CDR3 region has the DNA TGTGCCAGTAGTTTTGTCCCGGACAGTCAAGAGACCCAGTACTTC. Translated: CASSFVPDSQETQYF.

This clonotype was detected only a few times. The V call is TRBV6-5, the J call TRBJ2-2, with D tentatively TRBD1 (6 bases). The germline CDR1 and CDR2 sequences are MNHEY and SVGAGI. Trimming shortened V by 2 bases and J by 6 bases, and 10 bases separated the two germline ends. CDR3 length: 14 residues. Written as DNA, the CDR3 is TGTGCCAGCAGTTACGACAGGAAAGCCGGGGAGCTGTTTTTT. This gives the protein CASSYDRKAGELFF.

The chain couples TRBV6-2 or TRBV6-3 to TRBJ2-7; D unresolved. The CDR3 contains 16 residues. V was shortened by 6 bases and J by 5 bases, with 23 bases between the two germline ends. Germline CDR1 is MNHEY and CDR2 is SVGEGT. CDR3 region: CASSPPRTLEVHEQYF. The CDR3 bases are TGTGCCAGCAGCCCGCCGAGAACCCTAGAGGTCCACGAGCAGTACTTC.

This clonotype was observed a few times. The genes are TRBV5-4 and TRBJ1-3, with D unresolved. The CDR3 contains 12 residues. Germline CDR1 reads SGHNT; CDR2 reads YYREEE (reference sequence). V dropped 5 bases and J dropped 0 bases, with 3 bases sitting between them. The CDR3 region has the DNA TGTGCCAGCAGAAACTCTGGAAACACCATATATTTT. Encoded protein: CASRNSGNTIYF.

This chain joins TRBV7-9 and TRBJ2-7, with TRBD1 matching over 7 bases. Per the germline V gene, CDR1 is SEHNR and CDR2 is FQNEAQ (reference sequence). Trimming removed 3 bases from V and 4 bases from J; junction bases left unmatched: 9. The CDR3 has 15 amino acids. In DNA, the CDR3 is TGTGCCAGCAGCTTTACAGGGGTTCTCACTTACGAGCAGTACGTC. Translation gives CASSFTGVLTYEQYV.

This chain uses TRBV4-1 with TRBJ2-3, with D possibly TRBD2 on 6 matching bases. V was trimmed by 5 bases and J by 0 bases, leaving 15 bases between them. There are 16 residues in the CDR3. CDR1 and CDR2 from the germline V gene are MGHRA and YSYEKL. In nucleotides, the CDR3 is TGCGCCAGCAGCTTTATAGCGGCGCGAAGCACAGATACGCAGTATTTT. Translating gives CASSFIAARSTDTQYF.

The J gene is TRBJ2-2, the V gene TRBV7-6, with TRBD2 matching over 16 bases. The CDR3 loop spans 18 amino acids. J gave up 5 bases and V 5 bases, and 8 bases lay outside the gene matches. Germline V CDR1 and CDR2: SGHVS, FNYEAQ. CDR3: CASSPPGLAGGETGELFF. For the CDR3, the DNA is TGTGCCAGCAGCCCGCCGGGACTAGCGGGGGGGGAAACCGGGGAGCTGTTTTTT.

The chain is built from TRBV27 and TRBJ2-2; D not certain. This CDR3 has 13 residues. The germline V and J ends were trimmed by 0 bases and 4 bases, with 3 bases remaining between them. Germline V CDR1 and CDR2: MNHEY, SMNVEV (reference sequence). The CDR3: CASSLSITGELFF. For the CDR3, the DNA is TGTGCCAGCAGTTTATCGATCACCGGGGAGCTGTTTTTT.

The chain employs TRBV27 and TRBJ1-5; D is possibly TRBD1 (5 bases). This CDR3 contains 13 residues. CDR1 and CDR2 from the germline V gene are MNHEY and SMNVEV (reference sequence). Trimming shortened V by 4 bases and J by 5 bases, and 9 bases separated the two germline ends. For the CDR3, the DNA is TGTGCCAGCAGTTCCCAGGGATATCAGCCCCAGCATTTT. Its protein product is CASSSQGYQPQHF.